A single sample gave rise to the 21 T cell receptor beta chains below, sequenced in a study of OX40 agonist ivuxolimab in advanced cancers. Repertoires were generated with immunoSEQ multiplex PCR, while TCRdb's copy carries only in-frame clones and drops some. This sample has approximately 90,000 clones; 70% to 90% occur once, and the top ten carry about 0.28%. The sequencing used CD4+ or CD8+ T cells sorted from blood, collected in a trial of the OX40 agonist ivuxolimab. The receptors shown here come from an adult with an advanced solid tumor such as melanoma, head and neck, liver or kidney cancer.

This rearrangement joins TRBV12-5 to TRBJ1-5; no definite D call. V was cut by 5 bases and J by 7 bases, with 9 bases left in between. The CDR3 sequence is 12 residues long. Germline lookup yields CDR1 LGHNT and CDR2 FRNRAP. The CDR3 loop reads CASGPVSQPQHF. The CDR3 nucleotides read TGTGCTAGTGGTCCTGTTAGCCAGCCCCAGCATTTT.

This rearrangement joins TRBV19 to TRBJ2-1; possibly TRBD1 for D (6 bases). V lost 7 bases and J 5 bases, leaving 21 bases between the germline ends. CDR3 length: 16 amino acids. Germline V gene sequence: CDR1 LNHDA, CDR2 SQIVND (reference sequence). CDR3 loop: CASKPNRDTPNNEQFF. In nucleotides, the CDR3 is TGTGCCAGTAAGCCGAACCGGGACACCCCCAACAATGAGCAGTTCTTC.

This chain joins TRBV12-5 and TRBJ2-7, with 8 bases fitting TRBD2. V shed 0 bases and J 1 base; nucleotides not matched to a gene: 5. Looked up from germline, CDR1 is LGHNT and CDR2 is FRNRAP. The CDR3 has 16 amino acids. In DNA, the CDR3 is TGTGCTAGTGGTTTGGTAACAGCGGGGGTGTCCTACGAGCAGTACTTC. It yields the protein CASGLVTAGVSYEQYF. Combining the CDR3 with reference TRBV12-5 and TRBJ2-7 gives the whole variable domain DARVTQTPRHKVTEMGQEVTMRCQPILGHNTVFWYRQTMMQGLELLAYFRNRAPLDDSGMPKDRFSAEMPDATLATLKIQPSEPRDSAVYFCASGLVTAGVSYEQYFGPGTRLTVT.

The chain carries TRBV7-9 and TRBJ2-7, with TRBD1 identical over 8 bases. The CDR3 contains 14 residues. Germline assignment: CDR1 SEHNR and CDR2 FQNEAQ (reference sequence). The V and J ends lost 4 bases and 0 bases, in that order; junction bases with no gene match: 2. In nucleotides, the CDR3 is TGTGCCAGCAGCTCGACAGGGGTCTCCTACGAGCAGTACTTC. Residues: CASSSTGVSYEQYF.

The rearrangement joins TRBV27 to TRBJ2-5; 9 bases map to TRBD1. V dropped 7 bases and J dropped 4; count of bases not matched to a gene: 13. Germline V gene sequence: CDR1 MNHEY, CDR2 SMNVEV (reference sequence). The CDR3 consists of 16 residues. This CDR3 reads CASNLLGTGRRETQYF. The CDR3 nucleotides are TGTGCCAGCAACTTACTTGGGACAGGGAGGCGAGAGACCCAGTACTTC.

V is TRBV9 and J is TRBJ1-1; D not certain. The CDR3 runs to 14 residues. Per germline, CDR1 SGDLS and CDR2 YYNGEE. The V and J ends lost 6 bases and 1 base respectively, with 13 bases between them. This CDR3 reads CASNIGPGNTEAFF. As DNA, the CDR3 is TGTGCCAGCAACATAGGACCGGGGAACACTGAAGCTTTCTTT. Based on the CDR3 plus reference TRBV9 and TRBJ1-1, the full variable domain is DSGVTQTPKHLITATGQRVTLRCSPRSGDLSVYWYQQSLDQGLQFLIQYYNGEERAKGNILERFSAQQFPDLHSELNLSSLELGDSALYFCASNIGPGNTEAFFGQGTRLTVV.

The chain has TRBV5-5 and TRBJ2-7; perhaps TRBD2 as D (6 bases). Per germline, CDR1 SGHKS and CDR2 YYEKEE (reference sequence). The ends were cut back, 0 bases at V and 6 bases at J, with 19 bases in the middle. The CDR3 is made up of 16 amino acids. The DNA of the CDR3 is TGTGCCAGCAGCTTGGTGGGTAGCGGAGATTATGCCGAGCAGTACTTC. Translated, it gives CASSLVGSGDYAEQYF.

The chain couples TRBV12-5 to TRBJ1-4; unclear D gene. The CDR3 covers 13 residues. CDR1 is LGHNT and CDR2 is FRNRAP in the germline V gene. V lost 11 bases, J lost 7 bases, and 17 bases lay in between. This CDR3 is CASRPQNGEKLFF. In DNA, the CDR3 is TGTGCTTCCCGACCTCAAAATGGTGAAAAACTGTTTTTT.

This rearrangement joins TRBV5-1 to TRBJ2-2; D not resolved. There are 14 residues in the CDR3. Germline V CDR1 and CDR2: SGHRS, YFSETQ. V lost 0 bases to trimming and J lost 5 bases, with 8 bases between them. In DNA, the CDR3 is TGCGCCAGCAGCTTGGAGGGAACGACCGGGGAGCTGTTTTTT. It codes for CASSLEGTTGELFF.

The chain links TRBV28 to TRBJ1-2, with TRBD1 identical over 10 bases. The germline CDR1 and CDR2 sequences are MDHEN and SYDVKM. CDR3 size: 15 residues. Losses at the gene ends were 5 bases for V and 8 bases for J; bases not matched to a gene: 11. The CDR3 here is CASSPFRQGARGYTF. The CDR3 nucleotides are TGTGCCAGCAGTCCGTTTAGACAGGGGGCTCGGGGCTACACCTTC.

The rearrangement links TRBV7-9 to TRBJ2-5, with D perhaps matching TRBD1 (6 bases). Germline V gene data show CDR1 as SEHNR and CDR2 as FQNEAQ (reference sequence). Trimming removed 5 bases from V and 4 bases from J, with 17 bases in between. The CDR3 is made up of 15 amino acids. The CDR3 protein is CASSTSDRSSETQYF. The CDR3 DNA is TGTGCCAGCAGCACCTCAGACAGGTCGTCAGAGACCCAGTACTTC.

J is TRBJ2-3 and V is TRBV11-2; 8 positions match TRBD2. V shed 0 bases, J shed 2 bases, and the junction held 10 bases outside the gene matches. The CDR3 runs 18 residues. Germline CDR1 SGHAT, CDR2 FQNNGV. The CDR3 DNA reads TGTGCCAGCAGCTTAGATATTAGCGGGGCAACCTTCACAGATACGCAGTATTTT. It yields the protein CASSLDISGATFTDTQYF. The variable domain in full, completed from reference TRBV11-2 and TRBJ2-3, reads EAGVAQSPRYKIIEKRQSVAFWCNPISGHATLYWYQQILGQGPKLLIQFQNNGVVDDSQLPKDRFSAERLKGVDSTLKIQPAKLEDSAVYLCASSLDISGATFTDTQYFGPGTRLTVL.

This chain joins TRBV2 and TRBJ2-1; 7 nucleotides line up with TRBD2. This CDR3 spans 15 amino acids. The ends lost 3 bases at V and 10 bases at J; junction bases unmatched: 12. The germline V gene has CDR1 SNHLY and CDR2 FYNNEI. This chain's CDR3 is CASSDVSGAGGEQFF. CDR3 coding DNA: TGTGCCAGCAGTGACGTCAGCGGGGCGGGCGGGGAGCAGTTCTTC.

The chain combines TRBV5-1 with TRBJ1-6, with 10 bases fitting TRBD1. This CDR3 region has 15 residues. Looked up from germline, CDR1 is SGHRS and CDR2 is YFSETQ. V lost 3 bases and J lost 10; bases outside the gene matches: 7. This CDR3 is CASSYTGTGVSPLHF. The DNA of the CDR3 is TGCGCCAGCAGCTACACCGGGACAGGGGTCTCACCCCTCCACTTT.

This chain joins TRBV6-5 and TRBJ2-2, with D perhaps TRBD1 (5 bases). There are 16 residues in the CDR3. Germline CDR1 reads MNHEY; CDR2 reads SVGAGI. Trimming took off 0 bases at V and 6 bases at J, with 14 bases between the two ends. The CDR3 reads CASSYSLGVTSGELFF. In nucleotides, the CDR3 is TGTGCCAGCAGTTACTCGCTAGGGGTGACTTCCGGGGAGCTGTTTTTT.

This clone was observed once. The CDR3 sequence is CASSPSTGASGYTF. As DNA, the CDR3 is TGTGCCAGCTCACCTTCCACAGGGGCGAGCGGCTACACCTTC. V usage is TRBV18 and J usage is TRBJ1-2; 7 bases match TRBD1. Per the germline V gene, CDR1 is KGHSH and CDR2 is LQKENI. There are 14 residues in the CDR3. V dropped 3 bases and J dropped 8; count of bases not matched to a gene: 9.

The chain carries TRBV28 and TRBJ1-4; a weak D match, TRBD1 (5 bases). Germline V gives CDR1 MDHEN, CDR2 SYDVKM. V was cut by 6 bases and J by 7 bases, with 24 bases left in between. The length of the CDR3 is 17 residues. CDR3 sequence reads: CASRATPGAGDSEKLFF. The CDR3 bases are TGTGCCAGCAGGGCTACCCCCGGGGCGGGGGATAGTGAAAAACTGTTTTTT.

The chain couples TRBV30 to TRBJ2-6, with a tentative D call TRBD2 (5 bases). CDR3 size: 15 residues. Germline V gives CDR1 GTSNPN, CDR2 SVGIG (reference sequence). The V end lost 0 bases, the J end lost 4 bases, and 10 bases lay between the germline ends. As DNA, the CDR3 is TGTGCCTGGAGTGTAACGGGGTACGGGGCCAACGTCCTGACTTTC. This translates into CAWSVTGYGANVLTF.

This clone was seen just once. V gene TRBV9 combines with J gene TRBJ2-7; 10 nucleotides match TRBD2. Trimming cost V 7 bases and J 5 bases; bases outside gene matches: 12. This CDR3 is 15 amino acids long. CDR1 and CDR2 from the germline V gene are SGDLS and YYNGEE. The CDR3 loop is CASGPPGLATHEQYF. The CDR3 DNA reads TGTGCCAGCGGACCCCCGGGACTAGCGACCCACGAGCAGTACTTC.

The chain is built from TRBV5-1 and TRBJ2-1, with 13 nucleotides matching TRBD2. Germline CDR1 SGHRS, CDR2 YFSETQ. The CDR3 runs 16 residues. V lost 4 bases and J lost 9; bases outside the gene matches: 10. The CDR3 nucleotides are TGCGCCAGCAGCCCATTCCCGGGACTAGCGGGGACTGAGCAGTTCTTC. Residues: CASSPFPGLAGTEQFF.

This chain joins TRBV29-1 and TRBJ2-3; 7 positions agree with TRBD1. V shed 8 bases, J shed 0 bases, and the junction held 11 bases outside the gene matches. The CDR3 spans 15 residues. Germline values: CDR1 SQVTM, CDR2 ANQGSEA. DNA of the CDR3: TGCAGCTTCAGAAAGGGACAGACAAGCACAGATACGCAGTATTTT. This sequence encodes CSFRKGQTSTDTQYF.